These T cell receptor beta chains were read from a single sample in a study of CD4 T cells in relation to SARS-CoV-2 and coronaviruses. These receptors' antigens are unknown. Clones were sequenced by immunoSEQ multiplex PCR, and TCRdb holds only the in-frame ones, with some missing. Of 20,000 to 25,000 clones in the sample, 76% were seen once. The material sequenced was CD4+ T cells from PBMCs, cultured in vitro. These receptors were collected from a human donor in good health. Each CDR3 is given with its conserved first and last residue. Each record gives: CDR3 DNA, CDR3 protein, D gene, V gene, clone size, J gene. The D gene is left open where the match is weak. The listing skips clone size in some rows; elsewhere it reads once, few, many or a size class.

CDR3 DNA: TGCAGTGCTAGTGGGACTGCCACCCCTTACGAGCAGTACTTC; CDR3 protein: CSASGTATPYEQYF; D gene: .; V gene: TRBV20-1; clone size: .; J gene: TRBJ2-7
CDR3 DNA: TGTGCCAGTAACCCCCGGCAGGGCGCAGATACGCAGTATTTT; CDR3 protein: CASNPRQGADTQYF; D gene: .; V gene: TRBV19; clone size: .; J gene: TRBJ2-3
CDR3 DNA: TGTGCCAGCAGCTTGAACTTAGCGGAAGGCTACACCTTC; CDR3 protein: CASSLNLAEGYTF; D gene: .; V gene: TRBV7-9; clone size: .; J gene: TRBJ1-2
CDR3 DNA: TGTGCCAGTAGTAACCAGCGGGGGGCTTCAGATACGCAGTATTTT; CDR3 protein: CASSNQRGASDTQYF; D gene: TRBD2; V gene: TRBV19; clone size: .; J gene: TRBJ2-3
CDR3 DNA: TGTGCCAGCAGTTGGGCGGGAGGACTTCGGGGGGCCAAAAACATTCAGTACTTC; CDR3 protein: CASSWAGGLRGAKNIQYF; D gene: TRBD2; V gene: TRBV27; clone size: once; J gene: TRBJ2-4
CDR3 DNA: TGTGCCTGGAGTGGGGGAGATACGCAGTATTTT; CDR3 protein: CAWSGGDTQYF; D gene: .; V gene: TRBV30; clone size: .; J gene: TRBJ2-3
CDR3 DNA: TGTGCCAGCAGCCAACTAGCGGGACCCTACGAGCAGTACTTC; CDR3 protein: CASSQLAGPYEQYF; D gene: TRBD2; V gene: TRBV3-1/TRBV3-2; clone size: .; J gene: TRBJ2-7
CDR3 DNA: TGTGCCAGCAGCTTTTCTATCGACAGGGCCTTGAACACTGAAGCTTTCTTT; CDR3 protein: CASSFSIDRALNTEAFF; D gene: TRBD1; V gene: TRBV5-6; clone size: .; J gene: TRBJ1-1
CDR3 DNA: TGTGCCAGTAACCCGGGACAGGGGGCGGGGCAGCCCCAGCATTTT; CDR3 protein: CASNPGQGAGQPQHF; D gene: TRBD1; V gene: TRBV19; clone size: .; J gene: TRBJ1-5
CDR3 DNA: TGTGCCAGCAGTTTAAGTGGGCCAACGCTAACGTTCTACAATGAGCAGTTCTTC; CDR3 protein: CASSLSGPTLTFYNEQFF; D gene: .; V gene: TRBV27; clone size: .; J gene: TRBJ2-1
CDR3 DNA: TGTGCCAGCAGCCAGCCATCTAGCGGAACGAACACCGGGGAGCTGTTTTTT; CDR3 protein: CASSQPSSGTNTGELFF; D gene: TRBD2; V gene: TRBV4-2; clone size: few; J gene: TRBJ2-2
CDR3 DNA: TGTGCCAGCAGCCCGGGACAGTTCTATGGCTACACCTTC; CDR3 protein: CASSPGQFYGYTF; D gene: TRBD1; V gene: TRBV12-3/TRBV12-4; clone size: once; J gene: TRBJ1-2
CDR3 DNA: TGCGCCAGCAGCCAGCAGGAAAGCTCTGGGGCCAACGTCCTGACTTTC; CDR3 protein: CASSQQESSGANVLTF; D gene: .; V gene: TRBV4-3; clone size: .; J gene: TRBJ2-6
CDR3 DNA: TGTGCCAGCAGCCCGATTCCCACAGATACGCAGTATTTT; CDR3 protein: CASSPIPTDTQYF; D gene: .; V gene: TRBV7-2; clone size: once; J gene: TRBJ2-3
CDR3 DNA: TGCGCCAGCAGCTTGTCGGCGGATTCACCCCTCCACTTT; CDR3 protein: CASSLSADSPLHF; D gene: .; V gene: TRBV5-1; clone size: few; J gene: TRBJ1-6
CDR3 DNA: TGTGCCAGCAGTTCCCCTTTTAGGGGGTCAGATACGCAGTATTTT; CDR3 protein: CASSSPFRGSDTQYF; D gene: .; V gene: TRBV11-2; clone size: .; J gene: TRBJ2-3
CDR3 DNA: TGTGCCAGTAGTCTCCAGGGCGGGAGAAACACCGGGGAGCTGTTTTTT; CDR3 protein: CASSLQGGRNTGELFF; D gene: TRBD2; V gene: TRBV19; clone size: .; J gene: TRBJ2-2
CDR3 DNA: TGTGCCAGCAGCTTTTCCCATGGGGGTATGGACTCCTACGAGCAGTACTTC; CDR3 protein: CASSFSHGGMDSYEQYF; D gene: .; V gene: TRBV7-9; clone size: .; J gene: TRBJ2-7
CDR3 DNA: TGTGCCAGCATCCGGGAGGGGCAAGAGACCCAGTACTTC; CDR3 protein: CASIREGQETQYF; D gene: TRBD2; V gene: TRBV5-5; clone size: few; J gene: TRBJ2-5
CDR3 DNA: TGTGCCAGTAGCAGACAGCCGAACACTGAAGCTTTCTTT; CDR3 protein: CASSRQPNTEAFF; D gene: .; V gene: TRBV19; clone size: few; J gene: TRBJ1-1
CDR3 DNA: TGTGCCAGCAGTCCCGGACACGCACCCATCACCCTCCACTTT; CDR3 protein: CASSPGHAPITLHF; D gene: .; V gene: TRBV6-2/TRBV6-3; clone size: .; J gene: TRBJ1-6
CDR3 DNA: TGTGCCAGCAGTTACGCGCCCAGCTCCTACAATGAGCAGTTCTTC; CDR3 protein: CASSYAPSSYNEQFF; D gene: .; V gene: TRBV6-5; clone size: .; J gene: TRBJ2-1
CDR3 DNA: TGTGCCAGCAGCTCCTCCCAATGGTACGAGCAGTACTTC; CDR3 protein: CASSSSQWYEQYF; D gene: .; V gene: TRBV7-8; clone size: once; J gene: TRBJ2-7
CDR3 DNA: TGCAGCGTGGCAGGGAATGCCAACGTCCTGACTTTC; CDR3 protein: CSVAGNANVLTF; D gene: .; V gene: TRBV29-1; clone size: .; J gene: TRBJ2-6
CDR3 DNA: TGTGCCAGCAGCTTAGGGGGACTAGCCAATGAGCAGTTCTTC; CDR3 protein: CASSLGGLANEQFF; D gene: TRBD2; V gene: TRBV7-2; clone size: .; J gene: TRBJ2-1
CDR3 DNA: TGTGCCACCAGTGATCCAGGACAGAACCGGGAGACCCAGTACTTC; CDR3 protein: CATSDPGQNRETQYF; D gene: .; V gene: TRBV24-1; clone size: .; J gene: TRBJ2-5
CDR3 DNA: TGTGCCAGCAGTTTATCCTCAGTGAAGAACACTGAAGCTTTCTTT; CDR3 protein: CASSLSSVKNTEAFF; D gene: .; V gene: TRBV28; clone size: .; J gene: TRBJ1-1
CDR3 DNA: TGTGCCAGCAGCTTGGACAGGGACGATGAGCAGTTCTTC; CDR3 protein: CASSLDRDDEQFF; D gene: TRBD1; V gene: TRBV7-8; clone size: .; J gene: TRBJ2-1
CDR3 DNA: TGTGCCATCACCCCAGGAACAGGGAACTATGGCTACACCTTC; CDR3 protein: CAITPGTGNYGYTF; D gene: .; V gene: TRBV10-3; clone size: .; J gene: TRBJ1-2
CDR3 DNA: TGTGCCAGCGCGGACAGGAGTCTAAGCTCCTATAATTCACCCCTCCACTTT; CDR3 protein: CASADRSLSSYNSPLHF; D gene: TRBD1; V gene: TRBV27; clone size: .; J gene: TRBJ1-6
CDR3 DNA: TGTGCCAGCAGCCAACTTAGGACGGTTACCTATGGCTACACCTTC; CDR3 protein: CASSQLRTVTYGYTF; D gene: .; V gene: TRBV3-1/TRBV3-2; clone size: once; J gene: TRBJ1-2
CDR3 DNA: TGCGCCAGCAGTGAGTCGATCCCTACCGCCATCGATACGCAGTATTTT; CDR3 protein: CASSESIPTAIDTQYF; D gene: .; V gene: TRBV10-1; clone size: .; J gene: TRBJ2-3
CDR3 DNA: TGTGCCAGCAGCTCCGCTGGGGGGTTGAGGAACACCGGGGAGCTGTTTTTT; CDR3 protein: CASSSAGGLRNTGELFF; D gene: .; V gene: TRBV11-3; clone size: few; J gene: TRBJ2-2
CDR3 DNA: TGTGCCAGCAGTGAAGGGGGCGCGCGGGAGGGTGGTAGCGAGGACTTC; CDR3 protein: CASSEGGAREGGSEDF; D gene: TRBD2; V gene: TRBV6-1; clone size: .; J gene: TRBJ2-5
CDR3 DNA: TGTGCCAGTAGTGCCGTGACCCTATTGCTAGCCAAAAACATTCAGTACTTC; CDR3 protein: CASSAVTLLLAKNIQYF; D gene: .; V gene: TRBV19; clone size: .; J gene: TRBJ2-4
CDR3 DNA: TGTGCCAGCACCCGCGTAAGCGCGGCCTACAATGAGCAGTTCTTC; CDR3 protein: CASTRVSAAYNEQFF; D gene: .; V gene: TRBV6-5; clone size: .; J gene: TRBJ2-1
CDR3 DNA: TGTGCCAGCAGTGACTCCACAGGGGGCTCCTACAATGAGCAGTTCTTC; CDR3 protein: CASSDSTGGSYNEQFF; D gene: TRBD1; V gene: TRBV6-4; clone size: .; J gene: TRBJ2-1
CDR3 DNA: TGTGCCAGCTCACCATCGGGGGACGACACTGAAGCTTTCTTT; CDR3 protein: CASSPSGDDTEAFF; D gene: .; V gene: TRBV18; clone size: few; J gene: TRBJ1-1
CDR3 DNA: TGTGCCAGCAGCCCCGTTCGGGACAGGGGTGAAGCTTTCTTT; CDR3 protein: CASSPVRDRGEAFF; D gene: TRBD1; V gene: TRBV11-2; clone size: few; J gene: TRBJ1-1
CDR3 DNA: TGTGCCAGCAGCTTAGCCTACAGTGAGCAGTTCTTC; CDR3 protein: CASSLAYSEQFF; D gene: .; V gene: TRBV7-9; clone size: few; J gene: TRBJ2-1
CDR3 DNA: TGTGCCAGTAGTATTCAGACAGCAACTAATGAAAAACTGTTTTTT; CDR3 protein: CASSIQTATNEKLFF; D gene: .; V gene: TRBV19; clone size: once; J gene: TRBJ1-4
CDR3 DNA: TGTGCCAGCAGTTACTCCGGTGGGGGGAGGGCCCCTGAGCAGTTCTTC; CDR3 protein: CASSYSGGGRAPEQFF; D gene: TRBD2; V gene: TRBV6-5; clone size: .; J gene: TRBJ2-1
CDR3 DNA: TGCGCCAGCAGCTGGGGACTAGCCTCGGGGACCGGGGAGCTGTTTTTT; CDR3 protein: CASSWGLASGTGELFF; D gene: TRBD2; V gene: TRBV5-1; clone size: .; J gene: TRBJ2-2
CDR3 DNA: TGTGCCAGCAGTGAGACAGTGGATCAGCCCCAGCATTTT; CDR3 protein: CASSETVDQPQHF; D gene: .; V gene: TRBV6-1; clone size: .; J gene: TRBJ1-5
CDR3 DNA: TGTGCCAGCAGCCAAGACTGGACTAGCGGGAGAACGAGATACAATGAGCAGTTCTTC; CDR3 protein: CASSQDWTSGRTRYNEQFF; D gene: TRBD2; V gene: TRBV4-2; clone size: .; J gene: TRBJ2-1
CDR3 DNA: TGTGCCAGTAGTACCCCGACAGGGGAGAGTATCACTGAAGCTTTCTTT; CDR3 protein: CASSTPTGESITEAFF; D gene: TRBD1; V gene: TRBV19; clone size: .; J gene: TRBJ1-1
CDR3 DNA: TGCGCCAGCAGCTTGTCTCCCAGCGGGAGTAGTGAGCAGTACTTC; CDR3 protein: CASSLSPSGSSEQYF; D gene: TRBD2; V gene: TRBV5-1; clone size: .; J gene: TRBJ2-7
CDR3 DNA: TGCACGGCCGTCGATTTTAATGAAAAACTGTTTTTT; CDR3 protein: CTAVDFNEKLFF; D gene: .; V gene: TRBV29-1; clone size: .; J gene: TRBJ1-4
CDR3 DNA: TGTGCCAGCAGCTCACAGGGAAACGGGGAGCTGTTTTTT; CDR3 protein: CASSSQGNGELFF; D gene: .; V gene: TRBV9; clone size: .; J gene: TRBJ2-2
CDR3 DNA: TGTGCCAGCTCACCAAGGACAGGGGAAGGTGAAAAACTGTTTTTT; CDR3 protein: CASSPRTGEGEKLFF; D gene: TRBD1; V gene: TRBV18; clone size: .; J gene: TRBJ1-4